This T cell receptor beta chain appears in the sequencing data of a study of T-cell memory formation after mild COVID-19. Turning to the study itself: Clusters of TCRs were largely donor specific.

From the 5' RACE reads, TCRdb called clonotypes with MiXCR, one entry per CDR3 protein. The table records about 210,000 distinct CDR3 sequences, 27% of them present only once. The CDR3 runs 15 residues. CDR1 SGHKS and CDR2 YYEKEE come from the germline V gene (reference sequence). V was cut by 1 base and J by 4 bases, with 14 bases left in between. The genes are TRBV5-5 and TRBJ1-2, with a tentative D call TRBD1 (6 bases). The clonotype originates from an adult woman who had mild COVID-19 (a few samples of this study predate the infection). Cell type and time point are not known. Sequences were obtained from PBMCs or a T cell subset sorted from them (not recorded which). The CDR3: CASSLTDSPLYGYTF. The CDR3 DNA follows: TGTGCCAGCAGCTTGACGGACAGTCCCCTCTATGGCTACACCTTC.